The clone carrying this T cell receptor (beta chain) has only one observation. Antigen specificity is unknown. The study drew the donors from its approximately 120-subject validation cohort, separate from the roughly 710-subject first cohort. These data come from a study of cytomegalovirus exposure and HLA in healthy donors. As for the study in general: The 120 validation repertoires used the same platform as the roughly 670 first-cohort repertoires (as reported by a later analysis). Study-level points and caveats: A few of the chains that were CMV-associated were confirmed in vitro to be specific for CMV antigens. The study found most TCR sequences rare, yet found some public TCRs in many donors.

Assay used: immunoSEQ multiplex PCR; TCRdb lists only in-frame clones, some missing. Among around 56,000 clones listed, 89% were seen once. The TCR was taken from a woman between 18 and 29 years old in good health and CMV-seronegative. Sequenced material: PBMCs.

CDR3 protein: CASSLSGGGHNEQFF. CDR3 coding DNA: TGTGCCAGCAGTTTATCGGGGGGTGGGCACAATGAGCAGTTCTTC. This rearrangement joins TRBV27 to TRBJ2-1; D possibly corresponds to TRBD2 (6 bases). V shed 0 bases and J shed 5 bases, with 11 bases lying between them. The CDR3 has 15 residues. Germline CDR1 is MNHEY and CDR2 is SMNVEV (reference sequence).